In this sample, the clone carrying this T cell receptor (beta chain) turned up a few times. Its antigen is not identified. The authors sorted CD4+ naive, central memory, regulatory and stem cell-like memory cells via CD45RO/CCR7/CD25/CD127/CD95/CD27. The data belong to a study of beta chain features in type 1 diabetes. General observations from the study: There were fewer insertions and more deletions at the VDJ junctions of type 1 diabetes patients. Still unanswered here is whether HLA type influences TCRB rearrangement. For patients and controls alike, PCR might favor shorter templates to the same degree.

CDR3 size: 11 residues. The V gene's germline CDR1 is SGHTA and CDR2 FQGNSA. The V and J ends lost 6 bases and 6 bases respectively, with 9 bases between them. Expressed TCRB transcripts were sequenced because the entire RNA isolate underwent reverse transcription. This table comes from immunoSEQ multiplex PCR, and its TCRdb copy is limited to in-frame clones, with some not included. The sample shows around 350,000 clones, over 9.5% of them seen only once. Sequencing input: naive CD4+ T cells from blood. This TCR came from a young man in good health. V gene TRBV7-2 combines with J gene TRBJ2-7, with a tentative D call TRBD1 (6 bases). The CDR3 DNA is TGTGCCAGCAGGCCAGGGGTCGAGCAGTACTTC. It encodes CASRPGVEQYF.